This TCR beta chain was identified in a study of regulatory T cells in long-lasting Graves disease. At least ten counts were recorded for this clonotype. Investigators prepared the TCR beta libraries by applying iRepertoire HTBI primers and Arm-PCR of CDR3 regions. A single record per CDR3 protein comes from TCRdb applying MiXCR to the multiplex PCR reads. The data show roughly 260,000 distinct CDR3 sequences, 15% to 20% seen once. Between the trimmed V and J ends, which lost 1 base and 4 bases, there was a span of 8 bases. Germline V gives CDR1 LGHDT, CDR2 YNNKEL (reference sequence). The CDR3 contains 14 residues. The time point is: newly diagnosed GD, antithyroid drugs for less than 3 months. The TCR library was made from RNA extracted from PBMCs. Separately, the same data were catalogued under a study of T cells in Graves' hyperthyroidism and ophthalmopathy.

This clonotype was sampled from a woman in her 30s with Graves disease. Here the sequenced sample was peripheral blood mononuclear cells (PBMCs), taken at new diagnosis, from a patient treated with antithyroid drugs. The chain joins TRBV3-1 to TRBJ1-3; no definite D call. The CDR3 region is CASSQGRMGNTIYF. In nucleotides, the CDR3 is TGTGCCAGCAGCCAAGGTCGGATGGGAAACACCATATATTTT.